This is a list of T cell receptor beta chains from one sample in a study of blood T cell repertoires in COVID-19. Repertoires were generated with immunoSEQ multiplex PCR, while TCRdb's copy carries only in-frame clones and drops some. This table has 210,000 or so clones, over 70% appearing once. Material for sequencing was PBMCs or T cells enriched from blood (not recorded which). These TCRs come from a woman younger than 45 who had been exposed to COVID-19. CDR3s include the opening cysteine and the closing phenylalanine or tryptophan. D genes are given only for firm matches. Expanded clones are given a class, and other clones once, few, many or no size at all.

length	D	size	V	J	DNA	CDR3
17	.	.	TRBV7-8	TRBJ2-3	TGTGCCAGCAGCTTAGAAGGCAGCGCCCCAAGCACAGATACGCAGTATTTT	CASSLEGSAPSTDTQYF
15	TRBD1	.	TRBV6-5	TRBJ1-2	TGTGCCACTGGGACAGGGCCACCCTCGGGCTATGGCTACACCTTC	CATGTGPPSGYGYTF
16	.	few	TRBV7-2	TRBJ1-6	TGTGCCAGCAGCTTAGACGGGACAAGTTATAATTCACCCCTCCACTTT	CASSLDGTSYNSPLHF
13	.	.	TRBV28	TRBJ2-5	TGTGCCAGCCGCCTAGGGGGTAGCGAGACCCAGTACTTC	CASRLGGSETQYF
16	.	.	TRBV6-5	TRBJ2-5	TGTGCCAGCAGTTACAATATGAGAAGTCCCGGTAGGACCCAGTACTTC	CASSYNMRSPGRTQYF
17	.	.	TRBV5-6	TRBJ1-3	TGTGCCAGCAGCCCGAACCTGTGGGTTACCGGGGGAGACACCATATATTTT	CASSPNLWVTGGDTIYF
16	TRBD2	.	TRBV2	TRBJ2-2	TGTGCCAGCAGTAGGAGGACTAGCGTGAACACCGGGGAGCTGTTTTTT	CASSRRTSVNTGELFF
11	.	.	TRBV29-1	TRBJ1-2	TGCAGCGTTGGTAAAGGGGAAGGCTACACCTTC	CSVGKGEGYTF
14	.	.	TRBV13	TRBJ2-7	TGTGCCAGCAGCTTAAGTCTGGCTTCCTACGAGCAGTACTTC	CASSLSLASYEQYF
19	TRBD2	.	TRBV4-1	TRBJ2-7	TGCGCCAGCAGCCAAGTGCTGGGGATCGTCGGCGGGAGAAGTTACGAGCAGTACTTC	CASSQVLGIVGGRSYEQYF
17	TRBD2	.	TRBV27	TRBJ2-5	TGTGCCAGCAGTTTAAGGACTAGCGGGAGGGGAAAAGAGACCCAGTACTTC	CASSLRTSGRGKETQYF
15	TRBD1	.	TRBV2	TRBJ2-7	TGTGCCAGCAGTAGACGGACAGGAAGAGCGTACGAGCAGTACTTC	CASSRRTGRAYEQYF
15	TRBD1	once	TRBV9	TRBJ2-2	TGTGCCAGCAGCGTAGCTAGGGGGCCTGGCGGGGAGCTGTTTTTT	CASSVARGPGGELFF
17	TRBD2	.	TRBV11-2	TRBJ2-7	TGTGCCAGCAGCTTAGTATCGCGGGAGGGCCTGGGAGACGAGCAGTACTTC	CASSLVSREGLGDEQYF
18	.	.	TRBV30	TRBJ1-2	TGTGCCTGGAGTGTAGAACAGGGTCCCGCCAGGTTTAACTATGGCTACACCTTC	CAWSVEQGPARFNYGYTF
16	TRBD1	.	TRBV3-1/TRBV3-2	TRBJ2-2	TGTGCCAGCAGCTCTCGACAGGGCGGCGGAACCGGGGAGCTGTTTTTT	CASSSRQGGGTGELFF
13	.	.	TRBV12-3/TRBV12-4	TRBJ1-1	TGTGCCAGCAAGAGGACAGTTAACACTGAAGCTTTCTTT	CASKRTVNTEAFF
12	.	.	TRBV14	TRBJ2-5	TGTGCCAGCAGCCTTCGGAGGGAGACCCAGTACTTC	CASSLRRETQYF
14	.	.	TRBV28	TRBJ2-1	TGTGCCAGCAGTTTCAAAGCGTTCTACAATGAGCAGTTCTTC	CASSFKAFYNEQFF
14	TRBD2	.	TRBV6-5	TRBJ2-7	TGTGCCAGCAGCCGCGGGAGGGACTCCTACGAGCAGTACTTC	CASSRGRDSYEQYF
12	.	.	TRBV3-1/TRBV3-2	TRBJ1-1	TGTGCCAGCAGCCTCATGAACACTGAAGCTTTCTTT	CASSLMNTEAFF
16	TRBD2	.	TRBV7-6	TRBJ2-3	TGTGCCAGCAGCTTAGTAGACCGGGAGGGGTCAGATACGCAGTATTTT	CASSLVDREGSDTQYF
16	TRBD1	.	TRBV4-1	TRBJ1-3	TGCGCCAGCAGCCAGACCAGGGGGCAGAGTGGAAACACCATATATTTT	CASSQTRGQSGNTIYF
13	.	.	TRBV29-1	TRBJ1-1	TGCAGCGTGGATCAGGGGCAGAACACTGAAGCTTTCTTT	CSVDQGQNTEAFF
13	.	.	TRBV7-8	TRBJ2-2	TGTGCCAGCAGCCATAATCCCTCCGGGGAGCTGTTTTTT	CASSHNPSGELFF
15	.	.	TRBV19	TRBJ1-2	TGTGCCAGTAGTCCCGGGGGGGGCGCAGACTATGGCTACACCTTC	CASSPGGGADYGYTF
13	.	.	TRBV6-5	TRBJ1-2	TGTGCCAGCAGAGAGAGGTCCGTGGAAGGCTACACCTTC	CASRERSVEGYTF
15	.	once	TRBV27	TRBJ2-2	TGTGCCAGCAGTTTAAGACTAGTGACCACCGGGGAGCTGTTTTTT	CASSLRLVTTGELFF
18	.	.	TRBV18	TRBJ2-2	TGTGCCAGCTCACCAATCCCGGGGTTCGGTACGAACACCGGGGAGCTGTTTTTT	CASSPIPGFGTNTGELFF
16	TRBD2	.	TRBV15	TRBJ2-3	TGTGCCACCAGTGGTGGCCATAGCGGGAGCACAGATACGCAGTATTTT	CATSGGHSGSTDTQYF
15	.	.	TRBV3-1/TRBV3-2	TRBJ2-7	TGTGCCAGCAGCCAACGGGTCAGCAATAATTACGAGCAGTACTTC	CASSQRVSNNYEQYF